These T cell receptor beta chains were read from a single sample in a study of B cell selection in AIRE deficiency. The method was immunoSEQ multiplex PCR; TCRdb's version includes in-frame clones alone and lacks a portion of them. The profile shows some 25,000 clones, approximately 96% of them singletons. Input material: CD4+CD127+ conventional T cells sorted from PBMCs. These receptors originate from a human donor in good health. CDR3s include the opening cysteine and the closing phenylalanine or tryptophan. The D gene is left open where the match is weak. Not all rows give a size; the values are once, few, many and, for expanded clones, a class.

V	D	J	size	DNA	CDR3
TRBV2	TRBD2	TRBJ2-5	.	TGTGCCAGCAGTGAAGCGACCCGGGGGGGGACCCAGTACTTC	CASSEATRGGTQYF
TRBV7-1	TRBD1	TRBJ1-2	.	TGTGCCAGCAGCTTACAGGGGTTTGCTAACTATGGCTACACCTTC	CASSLQGFANYGYTF
TRBV21-1	.	TRBJ2-3	.	TGTGCCAGCAGCAAAGGGAGTGAGGGGCGCATTAGTCCAGATACGCAGTATTTT	CASSKGSEGRISPDTQYF
TRBV9	TRBD2	TRBJ2-1	.	TGTGCCAGCAGCGTCGGGACTAGCGGTTTCTACAATGAGCAGTTCTTC	CASSVGTSGFYNEQFF
TRBV7-9	.	TRBJ1-2	once	TGTGCCAGCAGCTTAGGATTTGGATACTATGGCTACACCTTC	CASSLGFGYYGYTF
TRBV19	TRBD1	TRBJ1-1	.	TGTGCCAGTAGATTCCGGGACAGCACTGAAGCTTTCTTT	CASRFRDSTEAFF
TRBV18	.	TRBJ1-5	.	TGTGCCAGCTCACCAAGCGGGACACTTAATCAGCCCCAGCATTTT	CASSPSGTLNQPQHF
TRBV28	TRBD2	TRBJ2-7	.	TGTGCCAGCAGTCCGACTAGCGGGGGGGGGACCTACGAGCAGTACTTC	CASSPTSGGGTYEQYF
TRBV7-9	.	TRBJ2-7	.	TGTGCCAGCATCTCCCCCAGCTCCTACGAGCAGTACTTC	CASISPSSYEQYF
TRBV10-3	.	TRBJ1-1	.	TGTGCCATCAGTGAGTCGACGGGACACCCGAACACTGAAGCTTTCTTT	CAISESTGHPNTEAFF
TRBV5-1	TRBD1	TRBJ2-3	.	TGCGCCAGCAGCTTGGGGCCAATGACAGGGGGCACAGATACGCAGTATTTT	CASSLGPMTGGTDTQYF
TRBV18	TRBD2	TRBJ2-7	.	TGTGCCAGCTCACAAATACTAGCGGGAACTGGGTACGAGCAGTACTTC	CASSQILAGTGYEQYF
TRBV27	TRBD2	TRBJ2-7	.	TGTGCCAGCAGTTCAACCCCCCTAGCGGGGCCCTACGAGCAGTACTTC	CASSSTPLAGPYEQYF
TRBV7-3	.	TRBJ2-3	.	TGTGCCAGCAGCTCTAATAGGGGGATTGCAGATACGCAGTATTTT	CASSSNRGIADTQYF
TRBV2	.	TRBJ2-7	.	TGTGCCAGCCGTAGGGGCTACGAGCAGTACTTC	CASRRGYEQYF
TRBV7-2	TRBD2	TRBJ2-7	.	TGTGCCAGCAGCTTAGCGGGCCGGGACTACACCTACGAGCAGTACTTC	CASSLAGRDYTYEQYF
TRBV15	.	TRBJ1-4	few	TGTGCCACCAGCAGGCGGATGGGTGAAAAACTGTTTTTT	CATSRRMGEKLFF
TRBV9	.	TRBJ2-1	.	TGTGCCAGCAGCGTAGCAAACTATTACAATGAGCAGTTCTTC	CASSVANYYNEQFF
TRBV20-1	.	TRBJ2-3	.	TGCAGTGCTCCCTTGTCGGATACGCAGTATTTT	CSAPLSDTQYF
TRBV5-1	.	TRBJ1-1	.	TGCGCCAGCAGCTGGGGACACCCGAACACTGAAGCTTTCTTT	CASSWGHPNTEAFF
TRBV7-6	.	TRBJ2-7	.	TGTGCCAGCAGCTTATCGGACAAGTCCTACGAGCAGTACTTC	CASSLSDKSYEQYF
TRBV19	.	TRBJ2-1	.	TGTGCCAGTAGTATAACCCCCGGCAATGAGCAGTTCTTC	CASSITPGNEQFF
TRBV19	TRBD1	TRBJ1-4	once	TGTGCCAGCGCCCCGGGACAGGGGTACGAAAAACTGTTTTTT	CASAPGQGYEKLFF
TRBV7-2	.	TRBJ1-1	.	TGTGCCAGCAGCTTAGCGAGGACGGGGAAACCTTTCTTT	CASSLARTGKPFF
TRBV7-2	TRBD2	TRBJ2-3	.	TGTGCCAGCAGCCCCCGGACTAGCGGGAGGGCCACAGATACGCAGTATTTT	CASSPRTSGRATDTQYF
TRBV5-6	.	TRBJ1-2	.	TGTGCCAGCACCGTAGGGGGGGAATCGGGCTATGGCTACACCTTC	CASTVGGESGYGYTF
TRBV6-4	.	TRBJ2-3	.	TGTGCCAGCAGTTCGACACCGGGCACAGATACGCAGTATTTT	CASSSTPGTDTQYF
TRBV4-3	.	TRBJ1-4	.	TGCGCCAGCAGCCGTGGGGGCAAGGGCGAAAAACTGTTTTTT	CASSRGGKGEKLFF
TRBV27	TRBD2	TRBJ2-7	.	TGTGCCAGCAGTGTTAGACTAGCGGGGTCCTACGAGCAGTACTTC	CASSVRLAGSYEQYF
TRBV27	.	TRBJ2-1	.	TGTGCCAGCAGTTTATCTAAATCCCTTACCTACAATGAGCAGTTCTTC	CASSLSKSLTYNEQFF
TRBV14	.	TRBJ1-5	.	TGTGCCAGCAGCCAAGGGGAAGCGGGTCAGCCCCAGCATTTT	CASSQGEAGQPQHF
TRBV5-1	TRBD1	TRBJ2-7	.	TGCGCCAGCCAGCAGGTGGCGGGGATACAGGGGGCTCGCGAGCAGTACTTC	CASQQVAGIQGAREQYF
TRBV11-1	.	TRBJ2-5	.	TGTGCCAGCAGCTTGGATTACCAAGAGACCCAGTACTTC	CASSLDYQETQYF
TRBV6-1	.	TRBJ2-5	once	TGTGCCAGCAGTGGGGATGAGGGGACCCAGTACTTC	CASSGDEGTQYF
TRBV28	TRBD2	TRBJ2-1	.	TGTGCCAGCAGTCTAGCGGGAGGGCCGAGGGGGTCCCCCAATGAGCAGTTCTTC	CASSLAGGPRGSPNEQFF
TRBV28	.	TRBJ1-5	.	TGTGCCAGCAGGAGGGGGGCCCGGTATAGCAATCAGCCCCAGCATTTT	CASRRGARYSNQPQHF
TRBV30	.	TRBJ2-3	.	TGTGCCTGGAACAAAGGGATGGGGCGGATAAGCACAGATACGCAGTATTTT	CAWNKGMGRISTDTQYF
TRBV28	.	TRBJ2-2	.	TGTGCCAGCAGTTCGTTGAACACCGGGGAGCTGTTTTTT	CASSSLNTGELFF
TRBV7-7	.	TRBJ2-5	.	TGTGCTAGCAGCCGAGATTGGGAAGAGACCCAGTACTTC	CASSRDWEETQYF
TRBV13	TRBD1	TRBJ2-7	.	TGTGCCAGCAGCCCTACGCCCGGGGGGACAGGGCGGCCCTACGAGCAGTACTTC	CASSPTPGGTGRPYEQYF
TRBV7-2	.	TRBJ2-1	.	TGTGCCAGCAGCTTAATTGGCAATGAGCAGTTCTTC	CASSLIGNEQFF
TRBV27	TRBD1	TRBJ1-4	.	TGTGCCAGCAGTTTATATGGGACAGGGGTGACTAATGAAAAACTGTTTTTT	CASSLYGTGVTNEKLFF
TRBV18	.	TRBJ2-4	.	TGTGCCAGCTCACCCAGAGACATGGCCAAAAACATTCAGTACTTC	CASSPRDMAKNIQYF
TRBV6-1	.	TRBJ1-2	.	TGTGCCAGCAGCCTCAGGGATGGCTACACCTTC	CASSLRDGYTF
TRBV7-3	.	TRBJ2-1	.	TGTGCCAGCAGCCGATATCATTTAGGCTACAATGAGCAGTTCTTC	CASSRYHLGYNEQFF
TRBV15	.	TRBJ2-5	.	TGTGCCACCAGTAAGACAGGCGCTCTTGGGGAGACCCAGTACTTC	CATSKTGALGETQYF
TRBV28	TRBD1	TRBJ2-5	.	TGTGCCAGCAGTTCCAGACAGGGAGCCGAGGCCCAGTACTTC	CASSSRQGAEAQYF
TRBV6-5	TRBD1	TRBJ2-1	.	TGTGCCAGCAGTTACCGGGACAGGGGGTTCTATGAGCAGTTCTTC	CASSYRDRGFYEQFF
TRBV2	.	TRBJ1-2	.	TGTGCCAGCAGTGGGGGGGTTGGCTACACCTTC	CASSGGVGYTF
TRBV19	.	TRBJ1-2	once	TGTGCCAGTAGTACCCCCCTGGCCAACAGACCTTATGGCTACACCTTC	CASSTPLANRPYGYTF
TRBV20-1	.	TRBJ2-3	.	TGCAGTGTTAGGGGGGATACGCAGTATTTT	CSVRGDTQYF